The 15 T cell receptor beta chains presented below share a single source sample, sequenced in a study of cytotoxic CD8 clonotypes in ibrutinib-treated CLL (dated by TCRdb to about 2021). The receptor library was made with the immunoSEQ multiplex PCR assay. Here the immuneACCESS table is served through TCRdb, limited to in-frame sequences with V and J called. Missing clones are a known gap in these copies; in checked studies unresolved V genes cover under half, and the rest lacks a known reason. The sample table records 75,000 to 90,000 clones; roughly 80% of these occur just once. The top ten hold around 37% of the sample. What the time point label conveys for this sample: 20 to 30 months on ibrutinib. Material: PBMCs, obtained after 24 months of ibrutinib treatment. These receptors originate from a human donor with chronic lymphocytic leukemia.

The CDR3 nucleotides read TGTGCCAGCAGCTTAGAGGGACAGTCCTATGGCTACACCTTC. It translates to CASSLEGQSYGYTF. The chain joins TRBV7-8 to TRBJ1-2; 7 bases are shared with TRBD1. This CDR3 has 14 residues. J was trimmed by 4 bases and V by 1 base; bases with no gene match: 3. In germline, CDR1 is SGHVS, CDR2 FQNEAQ.

The V call is TRBV5-1, the J call TRBJ2-5; possible D gene TRBD1, 5 bases. From germline, CDR1 is SGHRS and CDR2 YFSETQ. The CDR3 runs 13 residues. Trimming pared 0 bases from V and 5 bases from J, leaving 8 bases between. CDR3 bases: TGCGCCAGCAGCTTGGGACAGACGGAGACCCAGTACTTC. It codes for CASSLGQTETQYF.

The chain carries TRBV19 and TRBJ2-2; 8 bases agree with TRBD1. The CDR3 has 19 amino acids. V was clipped by 7 bases and J by 5 bases; unmatched bases: 21. Germline V gene lookup returns CDR1 LNHDA and CDR2 SQIVND (reference sequence). This CDR3 is CASTKGPGGAMFRTGELFF. The CDR3, as DNA: TGTGCCAGTACCAAGGGACCAGGGGGCGCGATGTTTAGAACCGGGGAGCTGTTTTTT.

V usage is TRBV7-3 and J usage is TRBJ2-3; 7 bases match TRBD2. The ends lost 2 bases at V and 4 bases at J; junction bases unmatched: 3. This CDR3 has 14 residues. Per the germline V gene, CDR1 is SGHTA and CDR2 is FQGTGA. CDR3 in DNA: TGTGCCAGCAGCTTATACCGGGAGGCAGATACGCAGTATTTT. Translating gives CASSLYREADTQYF. The variable domain in full, completed from reference TRBV7-3 and TRBJ2-3, reads GAGVSQTPSNKVTEKGKYVELRCDPISGHTALYWYRQSLGQGPEFLIYFQGTGAADDSGLPNDRFFAVRPEGSVSTLKIQRTERGDSAVYLCASSLYREADTQYFGPGTRLTVL.

The chain uses TRBV19 and TRBJ2-4; unclear D gene. From germline, CDR1 is LNHDA and CDR2 SQIVND (reference sequence). The CDR3 extends over 15 amino acids. Deletions cut 4 bases from V and 8 bases from J, with 18 bases between. CDR3 DNA: TGTGCCAGTAGTACCCCGGCCGCCGCCAAGGACATTCAGTACTTC. It is translated as CASSTPAAAKDIQYF.

This sequence joins TRBV27 and TRBJ1-4; D gene ambiguous. V lost 3 bases to trimming and J lost 4 bases, with 9 bases between them. In germline, CDR1 is MNHEY, CDR2 SMNVEV (reference sequence). The CDR3 has 14 residues. In DNA form, the CDR3 reads TGTGCCAGCAGTTTTTTCGGGGATAATGAAAAACTGTTTTTT. It yields the protein CASSFFGDNEKLFF.

The J gene is TRBJ2-2, the V gene TRBV5-6, with 8 nucleotides matching TRBD1. The germline gives CDR1 SGHDT, CDR2 YYEEEE. The CDR3 loop spans 16 amino acids. J lost 0 bases, V lost 2 bases, and 3 bases had no gene match. CDR3 loop: CASSLPGQANTGELFF. CDR3 DNA: TGTGCCAGCAGCTTACCGGGACAGGCGAACACCGGGGAGCTGTTTTTT.

This chain uses TRBV6-6 with TRBJ1-1, with D uncertain. CDR1 MNHNY and CDR2 SVGAGI come from the germline V gene (reference sequence). CDR3 length equals 13 residues. V lost 0 bases, J lost 4 bases, and 6 bases lay in between. The CDR3 reads CASSYSGGTEAFF. CDR3 sequence (DNA): TGTGCCAGCAGTTACTCAGGTGGCACTGAAGCTTTCTTT.

The chain uses TRBV7-9 and TRBJ1-1; tentatively, D is TRBD1 (6 bases). From germline, CDR1 is SEHNR and CDR2 FQNEAQ (reference sequence). CDR3 size: 15 residues. V was cut by 1 base and J by 0 bases, with 9 bases left in between. The CDR3 region is CASSLGGAMNTEAFF. Written as DNA, the CDR3 is TGTGCCAGCAGCTTAGGGGGGGCCATGAACACTGAAGCTTTCTTT.

V and J are TRBV19 and TRBJ1-5, with TRBD1 as a possible D gene (5 bases). Trimming pared 0 bases from V and 0 bases from J, leaving 12 bases between. The CDR3 length is 17 residues. The V gene's germline CDR1 is LNHDA and CDR2 SQIVND (reference sequence). The CDR3 loop is CASSIDLGQNSNQPQHF. CDR3 sequence (DNA): TGTGCCAGTAGTATAGATTTGGGGCAGAATAGCAATCAGCCCCAGCATTTT.

The gene calls are TRBV7-3 and TRBJ1-1, with D uncertain. Trimming shortened V by 6 bases and J by 1 base, and 12 bases separated the two germline ends. The V gene's germline CDR1 is SGHTA and CDR2 FQGTGA. This CDR3 is 14 amino acids long. CDR3 sequence (DNA): TGTGCCAGCAGGTCACAGATCGGGAACACTGAAGCTTTCTTT. This encodes CASRSQIGNTEAFF.

The chain uses TRBV28 and TRBJ1-5; TRBD1 aligns across 9 bases. Losses at the gene ends were 5 bases for V and 7 bases for J; bases not matched to a gene: 6. The CDR3 is made up of 14 amino acids. Looked up from germline, CDR1 is MDHEN and CDR2 is SYDVKM. CDR3 bases: TGTGCCAGCAGTACGAACAGGGGGCGCCAGCCCCAGCATTTT. Its protein is CASSTNRGRQPQHF.

This clone came up once. The chain recombines TRBV9 with TRBJ2-2; a possible D gene is TRBD1 (6 bases). The CDR3 covers 15 residues. Trimming took off 5 bases at V and 1 base at J, with 12 bases between the two ends. Germline assignment: CDR1 SGDLS and CDR2 YYNGEE. In DNA form, the CDR3 reads TGTGCCAGCAGAGAAACGGGACAGAACACCGGGGAGCTGTTTTTT. Its protein product is CASRETGQNTGELFF. The full variable domain, rest sourced from reference TRBV9 and TRBJ2-2, is DSGVTQTPKHLITATGQRVTLRCSPRSGDLSVYWYQQSLDQGLQFLIQYYNGEERAKGNILERFSAQQFPDLHSELNLSSLELGDSALYFCASRETGQNTGELFFGEGSRLTVL.

This chain joins TRBV19 and TRBJ1-5; no reliable D call. V was cut by 3 bases and J by 7 bases, with 10 bases left in between. Germline lookup yields CDR1 LNHDA and CDR2 SQIVND (reference sequence). The CDR3 totals 13 residues. The CDR3 DNA is TGTGCCAGTAGTATCCGGAGGGAACAGCCCCAGCATTTT. Translating gives CASSIRREQPQHF.

This clone was seen once. J is TRBJ2-7 and V is TRBV27; 7 positions agree with TRBD1. Germline CDR1 reads MNHEY; CDR2 reads SMNVEV (reference sequence). V shed 3 bases, J shed 6 bases, and the junction held 14 bases outside the gene matches. The length of the CDR3 is 16 residues. DNA for the CDR3: TGTGCCAGCAGTTTCCACCGAGGGGGCTTACTGGGCGAGCAGTACTTC. Its translation: CASSFHRGGLLGEQYF.